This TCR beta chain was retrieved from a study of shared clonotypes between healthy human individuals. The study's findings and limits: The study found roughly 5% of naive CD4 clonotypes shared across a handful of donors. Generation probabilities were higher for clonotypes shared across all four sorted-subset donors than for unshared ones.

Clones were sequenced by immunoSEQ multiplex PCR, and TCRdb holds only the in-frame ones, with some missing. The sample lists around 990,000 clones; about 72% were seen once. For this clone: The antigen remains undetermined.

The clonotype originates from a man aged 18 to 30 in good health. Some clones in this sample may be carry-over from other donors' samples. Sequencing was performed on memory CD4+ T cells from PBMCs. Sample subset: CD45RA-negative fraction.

The DNA for the CDR3 is TGTGCCAGCTCACCGCAAGGTGGTAGCGGGAGCCCCGGGGAGCTGTTTTTT. Translated: CASSPQGGSGSPGELFF. The chain combines TRBV18 with TRBJ2-2; 9 bases are a match to TRBD2. The CDR3 length is 17 residues. The germline V gene has CDR1 KGHSH and CDR2 LQKENI. The junction had 11 bases not matched to a gene; V was cut back by 3 bases and J by 6 bases. The full variable domain, in which reference TRBV18 and TRBJ2-2 provide the parts outside the CDR3, is NAGVMQNPRHLVRRRGQEARLRCSPMKGHSHVYWYRQLPEEGLKFMVYLQKENIIDESGMPKERFSAEFPKEGPSILRIQQVVRGDSAAYFCASSPQGGSGSPGELFFGEGSRLTVL.